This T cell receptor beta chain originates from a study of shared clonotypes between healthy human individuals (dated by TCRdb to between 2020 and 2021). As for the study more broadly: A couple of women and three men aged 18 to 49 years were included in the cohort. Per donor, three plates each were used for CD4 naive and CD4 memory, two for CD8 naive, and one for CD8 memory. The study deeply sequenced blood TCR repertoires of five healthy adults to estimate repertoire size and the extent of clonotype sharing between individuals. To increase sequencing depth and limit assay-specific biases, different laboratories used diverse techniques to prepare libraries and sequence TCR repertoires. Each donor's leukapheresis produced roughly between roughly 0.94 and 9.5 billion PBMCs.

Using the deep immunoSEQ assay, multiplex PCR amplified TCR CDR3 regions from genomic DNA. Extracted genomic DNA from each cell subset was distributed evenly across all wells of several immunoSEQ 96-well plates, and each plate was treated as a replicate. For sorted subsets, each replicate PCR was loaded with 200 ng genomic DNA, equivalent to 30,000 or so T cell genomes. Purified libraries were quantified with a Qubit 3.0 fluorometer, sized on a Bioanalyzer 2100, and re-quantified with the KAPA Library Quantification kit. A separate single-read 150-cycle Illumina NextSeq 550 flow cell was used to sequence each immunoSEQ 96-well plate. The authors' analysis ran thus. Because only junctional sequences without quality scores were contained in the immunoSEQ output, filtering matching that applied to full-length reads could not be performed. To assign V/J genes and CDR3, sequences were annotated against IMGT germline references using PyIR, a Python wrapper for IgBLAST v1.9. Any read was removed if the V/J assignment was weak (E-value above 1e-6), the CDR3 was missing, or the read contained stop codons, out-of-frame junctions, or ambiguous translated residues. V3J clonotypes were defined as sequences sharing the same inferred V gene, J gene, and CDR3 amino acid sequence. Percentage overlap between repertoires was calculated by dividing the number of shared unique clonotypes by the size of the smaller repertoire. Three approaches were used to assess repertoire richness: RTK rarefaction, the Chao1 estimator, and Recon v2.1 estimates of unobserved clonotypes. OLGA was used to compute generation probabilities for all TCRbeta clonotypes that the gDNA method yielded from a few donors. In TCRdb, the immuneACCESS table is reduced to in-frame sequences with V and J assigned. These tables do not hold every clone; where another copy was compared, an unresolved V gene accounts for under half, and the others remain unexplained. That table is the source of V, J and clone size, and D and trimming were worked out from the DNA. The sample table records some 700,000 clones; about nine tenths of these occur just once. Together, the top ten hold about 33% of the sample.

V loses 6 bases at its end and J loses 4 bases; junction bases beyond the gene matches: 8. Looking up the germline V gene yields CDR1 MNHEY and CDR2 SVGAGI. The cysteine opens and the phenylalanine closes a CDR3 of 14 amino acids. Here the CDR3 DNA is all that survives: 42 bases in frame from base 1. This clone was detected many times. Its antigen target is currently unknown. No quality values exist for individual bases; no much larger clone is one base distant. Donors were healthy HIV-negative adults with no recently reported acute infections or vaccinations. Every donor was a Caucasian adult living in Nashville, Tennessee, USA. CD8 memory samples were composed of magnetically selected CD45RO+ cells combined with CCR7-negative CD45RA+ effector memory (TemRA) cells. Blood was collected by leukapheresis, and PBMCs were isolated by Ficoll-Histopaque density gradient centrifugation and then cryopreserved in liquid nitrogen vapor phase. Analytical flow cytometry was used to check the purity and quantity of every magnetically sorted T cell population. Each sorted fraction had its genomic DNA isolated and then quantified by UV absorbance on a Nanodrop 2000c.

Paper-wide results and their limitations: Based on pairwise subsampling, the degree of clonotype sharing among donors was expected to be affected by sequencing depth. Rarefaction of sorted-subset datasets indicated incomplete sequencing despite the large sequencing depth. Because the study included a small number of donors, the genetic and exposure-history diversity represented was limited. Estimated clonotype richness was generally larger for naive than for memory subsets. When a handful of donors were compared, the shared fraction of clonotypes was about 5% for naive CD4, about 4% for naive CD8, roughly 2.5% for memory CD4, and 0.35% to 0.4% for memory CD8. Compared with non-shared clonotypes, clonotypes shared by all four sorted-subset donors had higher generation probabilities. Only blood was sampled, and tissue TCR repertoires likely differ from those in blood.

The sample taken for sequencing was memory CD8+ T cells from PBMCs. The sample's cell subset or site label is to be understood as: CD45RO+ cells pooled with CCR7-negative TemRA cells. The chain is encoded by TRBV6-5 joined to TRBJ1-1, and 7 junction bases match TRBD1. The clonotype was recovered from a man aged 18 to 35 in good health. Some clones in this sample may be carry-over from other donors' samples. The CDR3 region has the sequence CASRTRTGLTEAFF. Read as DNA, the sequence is TGTGCCAGCAGGACCAGGACAGGCCTCACTGAAGCTTTCTTT.